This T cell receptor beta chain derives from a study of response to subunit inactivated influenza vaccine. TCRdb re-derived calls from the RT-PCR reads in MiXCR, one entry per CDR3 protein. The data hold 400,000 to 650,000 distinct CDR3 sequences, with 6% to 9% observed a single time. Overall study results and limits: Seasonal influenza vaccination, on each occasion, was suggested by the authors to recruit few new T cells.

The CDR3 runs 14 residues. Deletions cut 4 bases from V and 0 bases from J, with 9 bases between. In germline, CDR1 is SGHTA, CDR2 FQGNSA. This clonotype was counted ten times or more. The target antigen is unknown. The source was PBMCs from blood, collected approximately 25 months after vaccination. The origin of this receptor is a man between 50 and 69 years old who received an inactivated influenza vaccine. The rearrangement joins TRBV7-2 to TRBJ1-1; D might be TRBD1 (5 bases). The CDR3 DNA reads TGTGCCAGCAGCTACGGGACGGTGAACACTGAAGCTTTCTTT. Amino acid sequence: CASSYGTVNTEAFF.